The 28 T cell receptor beta chains below all came from one sample that was sequenced in a study of T cells in Graves' hyperthyroidism and ophthalmopathy. The source material, RNA transcripts, was used to amplify TCR beta CDR3 regions. Carried out on the TCR CDR3, a first-round RT-PCR used the HTBI primer set. One entry per CDR3 protein, called by TCRdb with MiXCR from the multiplex PCR reads. The sample has over 700,000 distinct CDR3 sequences; about a third are singletons. The sample taken for sequencing was blood. The origin of the receptors is a woman in her forties with Graves' hyperthyroidism.

At least ten counts were recorded for this clonotype. The genes are TRBV12-3 or TRBV12-4 and TRBJ1-6; D is ambiguous. V was clipped by 5 bases and J by 6 bases, with 8 bases between them. The CDR3 is 13 residues long. CDR3 sequence reads: CASSPRANSPLHF. The CDR3 DNA reads as TGTGCCAGCAGTCCGCGGGCTAATTCACCCCTCCACTTT.

This clonotype was detected ten times or more. This chain connects TRBV20-1 to TRBJ2-5, with 9 bases fitting TRBD1. The ends lost 1 base at V and 5 bases at J; junction bases unmatched: 8. This CDR3 is built from 15 residues. Per the germline V gene, CDR1 is DFQATT and CDR2 is SNEGSKA (reference sequence). The CDR3 sequence is CSARAWTGAGETQYF. Here the CDR3 DNA reads TGCAGTGCTAGAGCCTGGACAGGGGCAGGGGAGACCCAGTACTTC.

At least ten counts were recorded for this clonotype. CDR3 coding DNA: TGTGCCAGCAGTTGGAGACAGGGAGGCTACACCTTC. Translation gives CASSWRQGGYTF. The rearrangement links TRBV6-5 to TRBJ1-2, with 7 bases identical to TRBD1. In germline, CDR1 is MNHEY, CDR2 SVGAGI. The ends lost 4 bases at V and 8 bases at J; junction bases unmatched: 4. There are 12 residues in the CDR3.

This rearrangement joins TRBV5-5 to TRBJ1-2; 7 bases agree with TRBD1. V was pared by 3 bases and J by 5 bases, with 7 bases of the junction left unmatched. Germline CDR1 SGHKS, CDR2 YYEKEE (reference sequence). CDR3 length: 14 residues. The CDR3 here is CASSYMDRIYGYTF. DNA for the CDR3: TGTGCCAGCAGCTATATGGACAGGATTTATGGCTACACCTTC.

V is TRBV6-5 and J is TRBJ2-7; D remains ambiguous. CDR1 and CDR2 (germline): MNHEY, SVGAGI. The CDR3 extends over 13 amino acids. V lost 2 bases and J 0 bases, leaving 5 bases between the germline ends. In nucleotides, the CDR3 is TGTGCCAGCAGTTACAAGTTCTCCTACGAGCAGTACTTC. Encoded protein: CASSYKFSYEQYF.

The sample holds many counts of this clonotype. The rearrangement links TRBV29-1 to TRBJ1-1, with D perhaps matching TRBD1 (6 bases). The CDR3 extends over 10 amino acids. In germline, CDR1 is SQVTM, CDR2 ANQGSEA. Trimming shortened V by 8 bases and J by 9 bases, and 13 bases separated the two germline ends. DNA of the CDR3: TGCAGCTCCGGGACACCTCAAGCTTTCTTT. Protein product: CSSGTPQAFF.

This clonotype occurred many times. The chain recombines TRBV19 with TRBJ2-7, with a weak D call TRBD2 (5 bases). CDR1 is LNHDA and CDR2 is SQIVND in the germline V gene (reference sequence). V was trimmed by 5 bases and J by 6 bases, leaving 14 bases between them. This CDR3 is 13 amino acids long. The chain's CDR3 is CASSSGSGIEQYF. The CDR3 bases are TGTGCCAGTAGTTCCGGATCGGGGATCGAGCAGTACTTC. The full variable domain, in which reference TRBV19 and TRBJ2-7 provide the parts outside the CDR3, is DGGITQSPKYLFRKEGQNVTLSCEQNLNHDAMYWYRQDPGQGLRLIYYSQIVNDFQKGDIAEGYSVSREKKESFPLTVTSAQKNPTAFYLCASSSGSGIEQYFGPGTRLTVT.

Ten or more counts support this clonotype. The chain is built from TRBV10-3 and TRBJ1-1, with 9 positions matching TRBD1. This CDR3 is built from 14 residues. Germline CDR1 and CDR2: ENHRY and SYGVKD. Losses at the gene ends were 8 bases for V and 5 bases for J; bases not matched to a gene: 9. CDR3 residues: CAIGRDRAGTEAFF. Here the CDR3 DNA reads TGTGCCATCGGCCGGGACAGGGCGGGGACTGAAGCTTTCTTT.

Of note for this clonotype: The CDR3 does not end in the conserved phenylalanine or tryptophan, so this is likely a read error. Because the CDR3's place on the DNA is in doubt, the DNA is left out and the CDR3 is given as listed by TCRdb. The J gene is TRBJ1-1, the V gene TRBV15; the tabulated D call, TRBD1, remains unverified against the DNA. The CDR3 contains 11 residues when both ends are counted. Germline V CDR1 and CDR2: LNHNV, YYDKDF (reference sequence). CDR3: CATSPRQEPIY.

This clonotype showed up just a few times. The chain couples TRBV11-2 to TRBJ1-5, with a tentative D call TRBD1 (6 bases). There are 14 residues in the CDR3. V was clipped by 5 bases and J by 3 bases, with 11 bases between them. Germline loops: CDR1 SGHAT, CDR2 FQNNGV. The CDR3 DNA is TGTGCCAGCAGCCAAGGACAGATCAATCAGCCCCAGCATTTT. Its translation: CASSQGQINQPQHF.

As to this clonotype: This may arise from a read error, as a much more abundant clone is one base away. The J gene is TRBJ2-7, the V gene TRBV19, with D maybe TRBD2 (5 bases). The V gene's germline CDR1 is LNHDA and CDR2 SQIVND (reference sequence). Trimming stripped 6 bases from V and 5 bases from J, with 14 bases between. CDR3 length: 13 residues. CDR3: CASREEGEDEQYF. CDR3 DNA sequence: TGTGCCAGTAGGGAAGAGGGCGAGGACGAGCAGTACTTC.

This clonotype was seen many times. V and J are TRBV25-1 and TRBJ1-1; no reliable D call. The CDR3 consists of 14 residues. With 1 base removed from V and 6 bases from J, the gap between germline ends came to 12 bases. Germline lookup yields CDR1 MGHDK and CDR2 SYGVNS. The CDR3 reads CASSESTLRAEAFF. CDR3 DNA: TGTGCCAGCAGTGAATCTACACTACGTGCTGAAGCTTTCTTT.

This chain connects TRBV7-2 to TRBJ1-1; D is unclear. Germline V gene data show CDR1 as SGHTA and CDR2 as FQGNSA. With 4 bases removed from V and 4 bases from J, the gap between germline ends came to 22 bases. CDR3 length: 17 amino acids. This CDR3 reads CASSSLFGVVGSTEAFF. CDR3 DNA sequence: TGTGCCAGCAGCTCCCTATTTGGGGTGGTAGGATCCACTGAAGCTTTCTTT.

This clonotype has a count of ten or more. The V gene is TRBV7-9, the J gene TRBJ2-2; D is undetermined. The CDR3 is made up of 11 amino acids. Germline V gives CDR1 SEHNR, CDR2 FQNEAQ (reference sequence). The ends were cut back, 7 bases at V and 6 bases at J, with 6 bases in the middle. The CDR3 bases are TGTGCCAGCACCCTCCCCGGGGAGCTGTTTTTT. Its protein product is CASTLPGELFF.

In this sample, this clonotype turned up many times. The gene calls are TRBV14 and TRBJ1-6, with D tentatively TRBD1 (6 bases). CDR1 and CDR2 from the germline V gene are SGHDN and FVKESK. CDR3 length: 14 residues. Trimming left V 5 bases short and J 9 bases short, with 14 bases between. The CDR3 DNA reads as TGTGCCAGCAGCTCACAGGGAGCGTCTTCACCCCTCCACTTT. Protein product: CASSSQGASSPLHF.

The gene calls are TRBV11-3 and TRBJ2-5, with 10 bases fitting TRBD2. The CDR3 covers 16 residues. J lost 11 bases, V lost 4 bases, and 16 bases had no gene match. Germline CDR1 is SGHNT and CDR2 is YENEEA. The CDR3 DNA reads as TGTGCCAGCAGCTCCTTACTAGCGGGGTGGACAGATACGCAGTACTTC. This sequence encodes CASSSLLAGWTDTQYF.

This clonotype was seen only a few times. J is TRBJ2-7 and V is TRBV12-3 or TRBV12-4; weak D call: TRBD1 (6 bases). Trimming cost V 6 bases and J 7 bases, with 22 bases left between them. The CDR3 consists of 15 residues. CDR3 nucleotides: TGTGCCAGCAGGGCAGGGACAACTGGGGGTCGAGAGCAGTACTTC. Translating it yields CASRAGTTGGREQYF.

Many counts were recorded for this clonotype. CDR3 bases: TGTGCCAGCAGTGATCGGGCTGGAACCGGGGAGCTGTTTTTT. As protein: CASSDRAGTGELFF. The chain carries TRBV2 and TRBJ2-2; D remains ambiguous. The germline V gene encodes CDR1 SNHLY and CDR2 FYNNEI. V lost 3 bases, J lost 5 bases, and 10 bases lay in between. There are 14 residues in the CDR3.

This clonotype came up a few times. This chain joins TRBV7-9 and TRBJ2-7; 7 nucleotides match TRBD1. CDR3 length: 14 residues. Germline CDR1 and CDR2: SEHNR and FQNEAQ (reference sequence). Unmatched junction bases numbered 7, after V lost 6 bases and J lost 2 bases. CDR3 protein: CASSSGTVPYEQYF. The CDR3 coding sequence is TGTGCCAGCAGTTCCGGGACAGTGCCCTACGAGCAGTACTTC.

The chain recombines TRBV2 with TRBJ1-3; perhaps TRBD1 as D (5 bases). Trimming pared 1 base from V and 8 bases from J, leaving 9 bases between. The CDR3 covers 13 residues. Germline V gene lookup returns CDR1 SNHLY and CDR2 FYNNEI. This CDR3 reads CASSEVAGDTIYF. As DNA, the CDR3 is TGTGCCAGCAGTGAAGTAGCGGGGGACACCATATATTTT.

This clonotype was recorded many times. The chain employs TRBV7-2 and TRBJ2-5, with D tentatively TRBD2 (5 bases). The germline V gene has CDR1 SGHTA and CDR2 FQGNSA. V was shortened by 11 bases and J by 5 bases, with 12 bases between the two germline ends. The CDR3 is 11 amino acids. CDR3 sequence: CAELELETQYF. For the CDR3, the DNA is TGTGCCGAACTAGAATTGGAGACCCAGTACTTC.

On this clonotype: This could be a read error, since a much larger clone is one nucleotide away. The rearrangement uses TRBV5-1 and TRBJ2-7; 11 bases align to TRBD2. Germline trimming cut 5 bases from V and 2 bases from J; bases unmatched to any gene: 0. The CDR3 runs 13 residues. Germline V gene data show CDR1 as SGHRS and CDR2 as YFSETQ. The CDR3 loop reads CASRTSGTYEQYF. CDR3 sequence (DNA): TGCGCCAGCAGGACTAGCGGGACCTACGAGCAGTACTTC.

This clonotype occurred many times. The V and J genes are TRBV7-9 and TRBJ1-5; 10 nucleotides match TRBD1. With V trimmed by 7 bases and J by 5 bases, 2 bases remained unmatched. Germline loops: CDR1 SEHNR, CDR2 FQNEAQ (reference sequence). CDR3 length: 13 amino acids. The CDR3, as DNA: TGTGCCAGCAACGGACAGGGGGATCAGCCCCAGCATTTT. This encodes CASNGQGDQPQHF. The full variable domain, its missing parts supplied by reference TRBV7-9 and TRBJ1-5, is DTGVSQNPRHKITKRGQNVTFRCDPISEHNRLYWYRQTLGQGPEFLTYFQNEAQLEKSRLLSDRFSAERPKGSFSTLEIQRTEQGDSAMYLCASNGQGDQPQHFGDGTRLSIL.

As regards this clonotype: The junction departs from the called germline gene at one end, perhaps through a read error. The rearrangement links TRBV10-3 to TRBJ2-7; the D call may be TRBD1 or TRBD2 (6 bases each). The germline V gene has CDR1 ENHRY and CDR2 SYGVKD. The CDR3 runs to 15 residues. In nucleotides, the CDR3 is TGTGCCAGCAGTGTATCCCGGGGGCCAACCTACGAGCAGTACTTC. Protein sequence: CASSVSRGPTYEQYF.

This clonotype was found many times. V and J are TRBV20-1 and TRBJ1-4, with D hard to call. V lost 5 bases and J lost 5, with 12 bases in between. CDR1 is DFQATT and CDR2 is SNEGSKA in the germline V gene (reference sequence). The CDR3 has 13 residues. The CDR3, as DNA: TGCAGTGCTGTGGCAGTGACCAATGAAAAACTGTTTTTT. Translating it yields CSAVAVTNEKLFF.

J is TRBJ1-1 and V is TRBV7-2, with D perhaps TRBD1 (5 bases). This CDR3 contains 13 residues. With 5 bases removed from V and 4 bases from J, the gap between germline ends came to 11 bases. The germline gives CDR1 SGHTA, CDR2 FQGNSA. Here the CDR3 reads CASSRAGVTEAFF. The CDR3 DNA follows: TGTGCCAGCAGCCGCGCGGGGGTCACTGAAGCTTTCTTT.

The CDR3 coding sequence is TGCGCCAGCAGCCAAGAAATTAGGTGGGAGGGCCCCGGGACCCAGTACTTC. Translation: CASSQEIRWEGPGTQYF. The gene calls are TRBV4-3 and TRBJ2-5, with TRBD2 matching 7 bases. The CDR3 covers 17 residues. Looked up from germline, CDR1 is LGHNA and CDR2 is YSLEER. After removal of 0 bases from V and 7 bases from J, the junction contained 14 bases not matched to a gene.

This clonotype was detected ten times or more. V usage is TRBV2 and J usage is TRBJ1-5; D uncertain. The germline V and J ends were trimmed by 3 bases and 4 bases, with 10 bases remaining between them. Germline V lookup: CDR1 SNHLY, CDR2 FYNNEI. The CDR3 spans 14 residues. The CDR3 region is CASSEFTVNQPQHF. In DNA form, the CDR3 reads TGTGCCAGCAGTGAGTTTACAGTTAATCAGCCCCAGCATTTT.